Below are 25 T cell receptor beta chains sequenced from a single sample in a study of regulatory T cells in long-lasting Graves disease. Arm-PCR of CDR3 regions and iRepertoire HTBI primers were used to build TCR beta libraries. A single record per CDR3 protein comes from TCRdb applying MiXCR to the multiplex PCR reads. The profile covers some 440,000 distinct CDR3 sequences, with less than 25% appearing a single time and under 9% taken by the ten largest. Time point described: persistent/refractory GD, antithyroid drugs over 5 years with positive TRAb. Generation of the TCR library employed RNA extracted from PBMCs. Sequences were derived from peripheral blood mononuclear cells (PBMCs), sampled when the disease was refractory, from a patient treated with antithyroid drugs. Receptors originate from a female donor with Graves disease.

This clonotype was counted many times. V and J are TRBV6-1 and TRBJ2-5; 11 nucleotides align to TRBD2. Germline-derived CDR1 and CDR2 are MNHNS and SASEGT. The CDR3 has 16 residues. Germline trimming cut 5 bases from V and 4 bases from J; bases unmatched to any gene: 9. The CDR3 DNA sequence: TGTGCCAGCAGTCCGGGACTAGCGGTGGGGGGAGAGACCCAGTACTTC. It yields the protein CASSPGLAVGGETQYF.

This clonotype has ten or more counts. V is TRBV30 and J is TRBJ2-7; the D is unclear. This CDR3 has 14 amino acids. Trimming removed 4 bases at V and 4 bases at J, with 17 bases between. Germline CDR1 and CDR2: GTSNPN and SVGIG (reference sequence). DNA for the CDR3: TGTGCCTGGATTCAAGCCGGGTTTGGGTACGAGCAGTACTTC. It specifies CAWIQAGFGYEQYF.

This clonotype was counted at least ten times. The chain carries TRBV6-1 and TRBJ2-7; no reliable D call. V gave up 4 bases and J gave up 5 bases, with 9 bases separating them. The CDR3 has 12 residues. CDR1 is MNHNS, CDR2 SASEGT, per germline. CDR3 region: CASSAGRDEQYF. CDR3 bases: TGTGCCAGCAGTGCGGGTCGGGACGAGCAGTACTTC.

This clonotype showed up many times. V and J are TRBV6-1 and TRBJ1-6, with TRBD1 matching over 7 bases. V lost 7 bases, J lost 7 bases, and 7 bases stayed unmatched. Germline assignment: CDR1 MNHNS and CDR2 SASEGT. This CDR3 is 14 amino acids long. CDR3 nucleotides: TGTGCCAGCATCCAACAGGGGACGAATTCACCCCTCCACTTT. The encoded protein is CASIQQGTNSPLHF.

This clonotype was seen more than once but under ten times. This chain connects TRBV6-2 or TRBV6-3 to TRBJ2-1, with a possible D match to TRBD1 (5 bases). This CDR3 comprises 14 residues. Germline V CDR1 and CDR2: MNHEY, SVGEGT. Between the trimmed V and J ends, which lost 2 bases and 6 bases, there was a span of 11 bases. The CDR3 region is CASSYQGARNEQFF. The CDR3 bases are TGTGCCAGCAGTTACCAGGGCGCTCGCAATGAGCAGTTCTTC.

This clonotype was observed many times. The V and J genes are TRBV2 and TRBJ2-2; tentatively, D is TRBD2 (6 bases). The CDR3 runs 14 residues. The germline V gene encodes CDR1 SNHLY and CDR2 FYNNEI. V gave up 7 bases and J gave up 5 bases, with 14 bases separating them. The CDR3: CASNDGSMTGELFF. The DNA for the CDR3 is TGTGCCAGCAACGACGGGAGTATGACCGGGGAGCTGTTTTTT.

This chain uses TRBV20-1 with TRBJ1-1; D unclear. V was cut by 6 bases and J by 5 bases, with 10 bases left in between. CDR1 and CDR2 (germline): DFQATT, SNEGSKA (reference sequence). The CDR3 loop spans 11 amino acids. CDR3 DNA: TGCAGTGCCGACGGGAAAACTGAAGCTTTCTTT. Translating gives CSADGKTEAFF.

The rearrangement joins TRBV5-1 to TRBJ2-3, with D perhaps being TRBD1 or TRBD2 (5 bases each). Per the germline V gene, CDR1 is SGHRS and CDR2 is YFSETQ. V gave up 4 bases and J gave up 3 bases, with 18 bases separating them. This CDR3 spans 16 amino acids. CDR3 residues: CASSNGGGPQTDTQYF. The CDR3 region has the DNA TGCGCCAGCAGCAACGGTGGGGGACCCCAGACAGATACGCAGTATTTT.

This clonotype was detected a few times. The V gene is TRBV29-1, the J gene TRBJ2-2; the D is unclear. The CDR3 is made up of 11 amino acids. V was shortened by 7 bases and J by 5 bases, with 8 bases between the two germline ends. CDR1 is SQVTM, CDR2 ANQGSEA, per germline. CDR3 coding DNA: TGCAGCGCGATGACTACCGGGGAGCTGTTTTTT. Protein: CSAMTTGELFF.

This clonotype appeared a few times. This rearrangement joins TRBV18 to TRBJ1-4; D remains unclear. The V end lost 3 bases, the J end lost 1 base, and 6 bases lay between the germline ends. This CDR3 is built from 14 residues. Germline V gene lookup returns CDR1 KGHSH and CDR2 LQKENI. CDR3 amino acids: CASSPSGTNEKLFF. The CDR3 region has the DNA TGTGCCAGCTCACCGAGTGGAACTAATGAAAAACTGTTTTTT.

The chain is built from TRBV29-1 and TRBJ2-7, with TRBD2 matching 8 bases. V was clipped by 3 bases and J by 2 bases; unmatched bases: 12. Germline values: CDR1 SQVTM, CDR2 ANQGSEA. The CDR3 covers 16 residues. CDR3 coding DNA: TGCAGCGTTGATGGCGTAAAAACGGGAGGGACCTACGAGCAGTACTTC. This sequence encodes CSVDGVKTGGTYEQYF.

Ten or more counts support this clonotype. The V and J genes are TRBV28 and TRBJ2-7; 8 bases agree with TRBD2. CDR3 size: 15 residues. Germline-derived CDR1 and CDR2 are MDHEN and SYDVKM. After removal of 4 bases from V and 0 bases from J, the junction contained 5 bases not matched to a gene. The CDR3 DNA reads TGTGCCAGCAGTTCGATAGCGGGACTCTCCTACGAGCAGTACTTC. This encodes CASSSIAGLSYEQYF.

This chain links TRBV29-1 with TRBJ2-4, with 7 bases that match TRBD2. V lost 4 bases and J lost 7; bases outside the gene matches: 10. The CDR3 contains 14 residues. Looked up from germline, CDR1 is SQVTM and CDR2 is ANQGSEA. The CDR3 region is CSVAKWEGWNIQYF. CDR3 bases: TGCAGCGTTGCCAAGTGGGAGGGTTGGAACATTCAGTACTTC.

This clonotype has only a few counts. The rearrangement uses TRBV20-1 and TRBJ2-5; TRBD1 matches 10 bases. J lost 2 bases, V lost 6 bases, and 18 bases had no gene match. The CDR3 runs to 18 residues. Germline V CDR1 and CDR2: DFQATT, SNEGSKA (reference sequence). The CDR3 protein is CSAETGGREGLRQETQYF. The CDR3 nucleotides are TGCAGTGCCGAGACAGGGGGCCGCGAGGGTTTGAGGCAAGAGACCCAGTACTTC.

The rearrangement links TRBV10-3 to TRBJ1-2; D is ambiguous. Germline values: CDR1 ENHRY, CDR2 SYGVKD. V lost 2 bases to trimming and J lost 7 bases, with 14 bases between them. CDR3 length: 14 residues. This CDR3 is CAISERRGGAGYTF. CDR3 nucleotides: TGTGCCATCAGTGAGAGGCGGGGAGGCGCTGGCTACACCTTC.

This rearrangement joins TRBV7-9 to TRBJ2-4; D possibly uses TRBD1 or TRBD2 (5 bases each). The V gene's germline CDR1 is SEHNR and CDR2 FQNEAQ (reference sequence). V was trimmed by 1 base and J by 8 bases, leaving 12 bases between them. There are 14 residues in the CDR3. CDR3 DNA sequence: TGTGCCAGCAGCTTAGGGGGGATCACAGACATTCAGTACTTC. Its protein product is CASSLGGITDIQYF.

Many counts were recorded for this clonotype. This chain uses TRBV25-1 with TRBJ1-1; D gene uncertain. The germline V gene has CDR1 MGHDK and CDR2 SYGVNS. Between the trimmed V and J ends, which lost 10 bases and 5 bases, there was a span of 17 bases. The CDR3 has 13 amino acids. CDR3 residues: CATRLDGWTEAFF. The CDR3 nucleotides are TGTGCCACCCGCTTGGACGGGTGGACTGAAGCTTTCTTT.

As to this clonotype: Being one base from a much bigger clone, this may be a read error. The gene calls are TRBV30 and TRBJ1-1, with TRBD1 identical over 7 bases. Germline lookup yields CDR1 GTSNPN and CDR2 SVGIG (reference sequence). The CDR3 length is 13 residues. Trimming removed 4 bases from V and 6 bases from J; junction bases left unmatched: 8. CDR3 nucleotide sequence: TGTGCCTGGAAATGGACAGGCGGGGCTGAAGCTTTCTTT. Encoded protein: CAWKWTGGAEAFF.

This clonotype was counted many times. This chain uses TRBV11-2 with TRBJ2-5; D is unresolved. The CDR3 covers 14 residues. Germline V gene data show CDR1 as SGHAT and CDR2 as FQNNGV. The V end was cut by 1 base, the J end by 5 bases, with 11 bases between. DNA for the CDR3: TGTGCCAGCAGCTTAGCCGTGGTCTGGGAGACCCAGTACTTC. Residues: CASSLAVVWETQYF.

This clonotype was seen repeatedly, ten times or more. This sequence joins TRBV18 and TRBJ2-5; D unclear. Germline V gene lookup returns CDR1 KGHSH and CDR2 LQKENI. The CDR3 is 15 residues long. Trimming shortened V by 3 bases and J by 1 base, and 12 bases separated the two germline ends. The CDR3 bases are TGTGCCAGCTCACCGACCCCCCTACCCCAAGAGACCCAGTACTTC. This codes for CASSPTPLPQETQYF.

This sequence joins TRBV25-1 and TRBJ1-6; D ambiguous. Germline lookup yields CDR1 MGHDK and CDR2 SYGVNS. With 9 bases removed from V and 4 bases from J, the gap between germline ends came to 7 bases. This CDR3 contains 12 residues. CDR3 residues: CASRGYNSPLHF. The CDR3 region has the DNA TGTGCCAGTAGAGGTTATAATTCACCCCTCCACTTT.

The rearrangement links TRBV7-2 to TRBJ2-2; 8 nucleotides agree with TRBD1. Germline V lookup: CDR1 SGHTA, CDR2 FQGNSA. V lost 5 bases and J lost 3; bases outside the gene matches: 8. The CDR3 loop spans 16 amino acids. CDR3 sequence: CASSVTPQGDTGELFF. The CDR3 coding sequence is TGTGCCAGCAGCGTTACCCCACAGGGGGACACCGGGGAGCTGTTTTTT.

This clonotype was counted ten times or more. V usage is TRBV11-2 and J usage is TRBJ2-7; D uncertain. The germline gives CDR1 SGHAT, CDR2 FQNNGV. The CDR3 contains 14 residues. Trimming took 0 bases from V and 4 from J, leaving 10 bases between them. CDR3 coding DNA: TGTGCCAGCAGCTTAGAGGGCGGACCGTACGAGCAGTACTTC. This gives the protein CASSLEGGPYEQYF.

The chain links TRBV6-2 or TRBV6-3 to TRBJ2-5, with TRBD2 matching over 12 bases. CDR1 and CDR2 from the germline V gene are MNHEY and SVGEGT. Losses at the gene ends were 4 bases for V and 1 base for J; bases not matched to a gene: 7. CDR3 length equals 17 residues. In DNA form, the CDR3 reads TGTGCCAGCAGTTCCTGGACTAGCGGGGCCCCCCAAGAGACCCAGTACTTC. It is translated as CASSSWTSGAPQETQYF.

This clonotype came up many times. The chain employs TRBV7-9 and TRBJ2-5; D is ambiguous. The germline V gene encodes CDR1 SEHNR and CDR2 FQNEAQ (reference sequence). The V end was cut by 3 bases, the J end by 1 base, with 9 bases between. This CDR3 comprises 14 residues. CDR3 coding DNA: TGTGCCAGCAGCTTCCCGGGCAGCCAAGAGACCCAGTACTTC. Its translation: CASSFPGSQETQYF.